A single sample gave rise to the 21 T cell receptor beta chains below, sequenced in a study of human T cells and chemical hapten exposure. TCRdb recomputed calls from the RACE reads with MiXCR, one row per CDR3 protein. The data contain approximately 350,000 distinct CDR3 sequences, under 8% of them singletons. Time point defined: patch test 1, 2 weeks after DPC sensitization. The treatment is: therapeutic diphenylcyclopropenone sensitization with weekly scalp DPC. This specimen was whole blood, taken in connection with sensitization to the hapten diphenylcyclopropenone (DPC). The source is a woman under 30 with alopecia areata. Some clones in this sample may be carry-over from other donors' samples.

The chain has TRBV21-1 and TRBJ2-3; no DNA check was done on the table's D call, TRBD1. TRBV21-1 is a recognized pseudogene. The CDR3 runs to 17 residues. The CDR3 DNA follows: TGTGCCAGCAGCAAATGGTCGACAGGGAATCAGACAGATACGCAGTATTTT. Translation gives CASSKWSTGNQTDTQYF.

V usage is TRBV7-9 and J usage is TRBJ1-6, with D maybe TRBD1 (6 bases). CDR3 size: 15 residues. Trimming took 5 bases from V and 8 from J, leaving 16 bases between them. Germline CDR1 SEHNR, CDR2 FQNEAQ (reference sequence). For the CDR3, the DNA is TGTGCCAGCAGCCCGACGGACAGAATTGATTCACCCCTCCACTTT. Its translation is CASSPTDRIDSPLHF.

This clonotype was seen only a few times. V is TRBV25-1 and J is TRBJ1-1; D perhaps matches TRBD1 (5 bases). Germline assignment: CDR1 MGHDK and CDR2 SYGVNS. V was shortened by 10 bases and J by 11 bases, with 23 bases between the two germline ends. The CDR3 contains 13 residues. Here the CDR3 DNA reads TGTGCCACTCGAGGGAACAGGAACCTGATCGCTTTCTTT. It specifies CATRGNRNLIAFF.

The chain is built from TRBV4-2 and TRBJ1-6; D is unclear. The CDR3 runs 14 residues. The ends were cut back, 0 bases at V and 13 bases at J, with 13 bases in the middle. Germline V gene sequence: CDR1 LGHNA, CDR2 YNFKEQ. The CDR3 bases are TGTGCCAGCAGCCAAGACCCTAACGTTCATCCCCTCCACTTT. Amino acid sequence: CASSQDPNVHPLHF.

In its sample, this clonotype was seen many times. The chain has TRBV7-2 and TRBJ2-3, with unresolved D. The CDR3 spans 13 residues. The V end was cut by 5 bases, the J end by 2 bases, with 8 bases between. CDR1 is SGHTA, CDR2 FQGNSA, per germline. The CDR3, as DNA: TGTGCCAGCAGCGTCCCAGCCACAGATACGCAGTATTTT. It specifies CASSVPATDTQYF.

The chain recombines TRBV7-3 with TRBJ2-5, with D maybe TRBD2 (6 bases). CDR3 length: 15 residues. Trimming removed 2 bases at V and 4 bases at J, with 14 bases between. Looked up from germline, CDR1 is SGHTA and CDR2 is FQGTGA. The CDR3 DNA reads TGTGCCAGCAGCTTAGCGGGGCCCCCGGGAGAGACCCAGTACTTC. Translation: CASSLAGPPGETQYF.

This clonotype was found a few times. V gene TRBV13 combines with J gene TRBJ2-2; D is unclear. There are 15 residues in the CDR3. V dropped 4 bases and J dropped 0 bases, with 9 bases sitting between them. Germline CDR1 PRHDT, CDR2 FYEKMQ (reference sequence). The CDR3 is CASSYRPTNTGELFF. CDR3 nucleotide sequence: TGTGCCAGCAGCTATCGTCCGACGAACACCGGGGAGCTGTTTTTT.

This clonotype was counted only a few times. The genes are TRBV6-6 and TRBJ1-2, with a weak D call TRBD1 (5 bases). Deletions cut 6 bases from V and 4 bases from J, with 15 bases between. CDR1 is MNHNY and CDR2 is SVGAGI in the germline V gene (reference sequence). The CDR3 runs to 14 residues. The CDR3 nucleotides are TGTGCCAGCAGCCAATTAGACAGCATCTATGGCTACACCTTC. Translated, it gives CASSQLDSIYGYTF.

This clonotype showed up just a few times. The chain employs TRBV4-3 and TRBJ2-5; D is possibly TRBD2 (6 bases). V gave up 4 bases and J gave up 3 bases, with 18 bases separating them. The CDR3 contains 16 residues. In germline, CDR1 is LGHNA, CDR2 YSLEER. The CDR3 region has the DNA TGCGCCAGCAGCCCCGGGAACGGCGGGGTAAAAGAGACCCAGTACTTC. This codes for CASSPGNGGVKETQYF.

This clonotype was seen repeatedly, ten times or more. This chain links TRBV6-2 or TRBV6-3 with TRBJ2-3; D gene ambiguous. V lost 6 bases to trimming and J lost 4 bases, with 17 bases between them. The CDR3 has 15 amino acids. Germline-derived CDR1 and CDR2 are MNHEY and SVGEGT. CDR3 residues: CASRRNINAADTQYF. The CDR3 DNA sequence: TGTGCCAGCAGGAGAAACATTAACGCCGCAGATACGCAGTATTTT.

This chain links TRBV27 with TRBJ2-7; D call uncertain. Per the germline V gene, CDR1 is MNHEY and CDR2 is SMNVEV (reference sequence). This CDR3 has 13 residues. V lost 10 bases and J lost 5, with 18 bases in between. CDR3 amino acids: CATTFNRVNEQYF. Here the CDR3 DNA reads TGTGCCACCACTTTCAATAGAGTCAACGAGCAGTACTTC.

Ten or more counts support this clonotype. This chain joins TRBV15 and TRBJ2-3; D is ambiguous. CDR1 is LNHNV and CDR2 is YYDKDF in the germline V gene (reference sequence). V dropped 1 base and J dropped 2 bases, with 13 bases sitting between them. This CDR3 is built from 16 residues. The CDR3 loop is CATSRGPVASTDTQYF. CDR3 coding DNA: TGTGCCACCAGCAGAGGCCCCGTAGCCTCCACAGATACGCAGTATTTT.

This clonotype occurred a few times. CDR3 amino acids: CASSPTGDRNQPQHF. The CDR3 nucleotides are TGTGCCAGCTCACCCACAGGGGACCGCAATCAGCCCCAGCATTTT. The V call is TRBV18, the J call TRBJ1-5; 7 bases are a match to TRBD1. Germline CDR1 KGHSH, CDR2 LQKENI. CDR3 length equals 15 residues. V shed 3 bases and J 2 bases; nucleotides not matched to a gene: 4.

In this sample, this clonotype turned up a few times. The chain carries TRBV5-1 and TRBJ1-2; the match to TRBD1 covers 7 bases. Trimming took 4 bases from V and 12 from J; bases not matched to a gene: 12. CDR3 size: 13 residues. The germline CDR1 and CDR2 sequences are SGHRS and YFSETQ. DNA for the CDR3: TGCGCCAGCAGCACAGGGACAGACCCTTCTAACACCTTC. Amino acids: CASSTGTDPSNTF.

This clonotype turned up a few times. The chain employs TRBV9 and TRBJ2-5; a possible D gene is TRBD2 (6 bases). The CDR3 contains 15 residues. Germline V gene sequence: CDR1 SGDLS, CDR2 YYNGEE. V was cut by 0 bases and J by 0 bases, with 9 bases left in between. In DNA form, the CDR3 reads TGTGCCAGCAGCGTAGGTGGGGGGTACCAAGAGACCCAGTACTTC. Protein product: CASSVGGGYQETQYF. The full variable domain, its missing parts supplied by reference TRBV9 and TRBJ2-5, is DSGVTQTPKHLITATGQRVTLRCSPRSGDLSVYWYQQSLDQGLQFLIQYYNGEERAKGNILERFSAQQFPDLHSELNLSSLELGDSALYFCASSVGGGYQETQYFGPGTRLLVL.

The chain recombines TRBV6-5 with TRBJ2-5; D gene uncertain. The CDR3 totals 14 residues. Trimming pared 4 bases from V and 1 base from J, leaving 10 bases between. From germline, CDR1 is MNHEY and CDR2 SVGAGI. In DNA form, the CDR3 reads TGTGCCAGCAGTTCGAAACCGTTCCAAGAGACCCAGTACTTC. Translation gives CASSSKPFQETQYF.

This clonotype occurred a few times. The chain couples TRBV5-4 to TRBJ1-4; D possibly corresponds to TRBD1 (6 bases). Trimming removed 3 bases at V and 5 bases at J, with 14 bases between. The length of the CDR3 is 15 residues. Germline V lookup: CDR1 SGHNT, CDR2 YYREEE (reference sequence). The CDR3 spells CASSSRDTGNEKLFF. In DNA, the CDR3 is TGTGCCAGCAGCTCGCGGGACACGGGGAATGAAAAACTGTTTTTT.

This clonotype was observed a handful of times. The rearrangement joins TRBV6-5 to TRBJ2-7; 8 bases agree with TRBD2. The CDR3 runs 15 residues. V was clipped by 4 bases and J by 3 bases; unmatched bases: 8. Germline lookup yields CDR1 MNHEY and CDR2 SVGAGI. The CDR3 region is CASSSSGGFHYEQYF. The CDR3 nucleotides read TGTGCCAGCAGTTCCTCGGGGGGGTTTCACTACGAGCAGTACTTC.

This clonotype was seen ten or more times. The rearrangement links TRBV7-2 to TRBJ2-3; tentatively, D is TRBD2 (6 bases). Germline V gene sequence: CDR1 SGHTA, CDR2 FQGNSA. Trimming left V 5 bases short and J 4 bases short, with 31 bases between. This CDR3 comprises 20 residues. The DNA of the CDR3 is TGTGCCAGCAGCCCCCAAGGCCTAGCGCTCAGCCATTTTCCGGCAGATACGCAGTATTTT. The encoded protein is CASSPQGLALSHFPADTQYF.

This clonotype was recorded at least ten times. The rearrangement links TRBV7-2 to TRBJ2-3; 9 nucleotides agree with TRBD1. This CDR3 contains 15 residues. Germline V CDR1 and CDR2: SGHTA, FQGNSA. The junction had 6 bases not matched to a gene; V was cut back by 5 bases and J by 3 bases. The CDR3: CASSVNRGPTDTQYF. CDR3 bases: TGTGCCAGCAGCGTGAACAGGGGGCCGACAGATACGCAGTATTTT.

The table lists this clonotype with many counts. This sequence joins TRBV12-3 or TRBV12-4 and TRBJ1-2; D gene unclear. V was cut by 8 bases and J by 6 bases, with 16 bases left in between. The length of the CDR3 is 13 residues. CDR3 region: CASGVWTSDGYTF. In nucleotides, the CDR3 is TGTGCCAGCGGGGTATGGACCAGCGATGGCTACACCTTC.